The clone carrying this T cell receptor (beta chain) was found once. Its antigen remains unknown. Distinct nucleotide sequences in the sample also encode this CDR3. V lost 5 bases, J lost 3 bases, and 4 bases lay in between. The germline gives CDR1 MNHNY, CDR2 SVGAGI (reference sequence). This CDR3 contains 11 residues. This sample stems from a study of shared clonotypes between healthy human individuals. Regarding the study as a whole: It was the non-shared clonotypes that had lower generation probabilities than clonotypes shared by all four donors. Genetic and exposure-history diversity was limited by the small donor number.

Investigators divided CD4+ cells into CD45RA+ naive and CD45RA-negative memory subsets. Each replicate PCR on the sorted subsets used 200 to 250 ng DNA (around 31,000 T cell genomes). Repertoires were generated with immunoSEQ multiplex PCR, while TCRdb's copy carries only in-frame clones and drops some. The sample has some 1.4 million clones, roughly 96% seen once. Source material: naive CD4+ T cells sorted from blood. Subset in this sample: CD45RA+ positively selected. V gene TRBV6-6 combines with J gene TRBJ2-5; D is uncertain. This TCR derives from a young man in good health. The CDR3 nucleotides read TGTGCCAGCAGTCGTAAAGAGACCCAGTACTTC. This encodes CASSRKETQYF.